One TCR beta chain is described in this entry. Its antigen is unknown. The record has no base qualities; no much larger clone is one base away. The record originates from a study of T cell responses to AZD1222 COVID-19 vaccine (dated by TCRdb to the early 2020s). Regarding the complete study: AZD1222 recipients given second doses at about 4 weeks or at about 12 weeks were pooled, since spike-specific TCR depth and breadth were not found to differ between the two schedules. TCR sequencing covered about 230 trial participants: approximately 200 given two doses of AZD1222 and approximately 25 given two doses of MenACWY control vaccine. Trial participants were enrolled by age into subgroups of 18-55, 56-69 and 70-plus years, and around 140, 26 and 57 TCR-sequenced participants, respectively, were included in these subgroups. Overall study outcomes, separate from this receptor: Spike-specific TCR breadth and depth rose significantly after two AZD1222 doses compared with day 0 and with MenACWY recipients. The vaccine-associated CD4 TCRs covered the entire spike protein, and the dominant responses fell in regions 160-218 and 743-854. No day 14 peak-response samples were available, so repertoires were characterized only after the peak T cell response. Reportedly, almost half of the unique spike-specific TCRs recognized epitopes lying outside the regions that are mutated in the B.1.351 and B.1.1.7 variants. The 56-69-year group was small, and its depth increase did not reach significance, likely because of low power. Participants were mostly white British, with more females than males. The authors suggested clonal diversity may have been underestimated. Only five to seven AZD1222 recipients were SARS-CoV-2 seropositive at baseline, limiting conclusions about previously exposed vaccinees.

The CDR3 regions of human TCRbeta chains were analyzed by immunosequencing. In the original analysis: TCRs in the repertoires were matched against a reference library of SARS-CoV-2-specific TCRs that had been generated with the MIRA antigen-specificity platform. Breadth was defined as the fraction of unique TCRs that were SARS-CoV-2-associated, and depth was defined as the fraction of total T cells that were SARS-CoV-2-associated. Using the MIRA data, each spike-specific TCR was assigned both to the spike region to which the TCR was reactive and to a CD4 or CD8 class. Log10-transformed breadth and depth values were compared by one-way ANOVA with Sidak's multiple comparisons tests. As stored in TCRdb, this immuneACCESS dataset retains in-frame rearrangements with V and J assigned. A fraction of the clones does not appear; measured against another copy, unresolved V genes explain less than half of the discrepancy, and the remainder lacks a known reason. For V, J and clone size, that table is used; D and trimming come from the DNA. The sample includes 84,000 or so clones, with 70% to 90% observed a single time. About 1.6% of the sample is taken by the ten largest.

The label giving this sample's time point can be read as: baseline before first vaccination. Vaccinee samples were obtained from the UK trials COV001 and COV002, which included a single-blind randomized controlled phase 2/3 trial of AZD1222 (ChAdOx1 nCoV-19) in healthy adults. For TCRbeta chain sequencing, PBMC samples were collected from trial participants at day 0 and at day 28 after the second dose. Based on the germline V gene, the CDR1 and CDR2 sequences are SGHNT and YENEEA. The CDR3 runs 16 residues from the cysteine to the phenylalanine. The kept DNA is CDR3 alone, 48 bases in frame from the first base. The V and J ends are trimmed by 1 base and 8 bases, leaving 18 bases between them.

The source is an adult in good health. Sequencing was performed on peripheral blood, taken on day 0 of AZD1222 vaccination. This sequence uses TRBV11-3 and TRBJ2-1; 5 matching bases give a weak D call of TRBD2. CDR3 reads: CASSLGADPRVHEQFF. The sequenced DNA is TGTGCCAGCAGCTTAGGAGCAGACCCGAGGGTCCATGAGCAGTTCTTC.